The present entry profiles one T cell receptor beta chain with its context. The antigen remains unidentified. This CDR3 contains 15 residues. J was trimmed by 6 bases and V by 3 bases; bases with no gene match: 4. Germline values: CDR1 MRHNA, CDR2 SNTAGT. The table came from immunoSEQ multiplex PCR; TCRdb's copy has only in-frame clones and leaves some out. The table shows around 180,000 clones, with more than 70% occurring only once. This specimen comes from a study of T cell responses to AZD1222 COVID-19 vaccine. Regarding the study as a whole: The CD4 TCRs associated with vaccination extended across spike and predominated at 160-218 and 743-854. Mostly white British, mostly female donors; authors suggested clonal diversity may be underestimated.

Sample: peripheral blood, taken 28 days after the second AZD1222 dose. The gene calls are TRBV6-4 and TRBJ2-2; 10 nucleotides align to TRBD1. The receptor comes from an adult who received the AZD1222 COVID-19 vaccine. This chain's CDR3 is CASSEGQGDSGELFF. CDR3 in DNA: TGTGCCAGCAGTGAAGGACAGGGGGACTCCGGGGAGCTGTTTTTT.